This TCR beta chain was recovered during a study of OX40 agonist ivuxolimab in advanced cancers. Study-wide context: Patients enrolled in dose escalation were diagnosed with hepatocellular carcinoma, melanoma, renal cell or head and neck cancer. At 65% to 85% male, the cohort had a mean age of about 55 years, ranging from roughly 20 to 79. General study results and limits: Compared with CD4+, CD8+ T cells on average had more expanded clones. Patients who responded partially at 0.1-3.0 mg/kg showed clonal expansion ranking among the lowest.

With respect to this clone: Its specificity is not known.

Clones were sequenced by immunoSEQ multiplex PCR, and TCRdb holds only the in-frame ones, with some missing. The profile shows about 46,000 clones, approximately 77% of them singletons. CDR1 is MNHEY and CDR2 is SVGAGI in the germline V gene. The CDR3 runs to 14 residues. Between the trimmed V and J ends, which lost 5 bases and 3 bases, there was a span of 14 bases. Sample: CD4+ or CD8+ T cells sorted from blood, taken in a trial of the OX40 agonist ivuxolimab. V is TRBV6-5 and J is TRBJ2-7, with TRBD2 as a possible D gene (6 bases). The receptor was isolated from an adult with an advanced solid tumor such as melanoma, head and neck, liver or kidney cancer. CDR3 sequence: CASSTPMGGYEQYF. The CDR3 nucleotides read TGTGCCAGCAGTACTCCAATGGGGGGCTACGAGCAGTACTTC.